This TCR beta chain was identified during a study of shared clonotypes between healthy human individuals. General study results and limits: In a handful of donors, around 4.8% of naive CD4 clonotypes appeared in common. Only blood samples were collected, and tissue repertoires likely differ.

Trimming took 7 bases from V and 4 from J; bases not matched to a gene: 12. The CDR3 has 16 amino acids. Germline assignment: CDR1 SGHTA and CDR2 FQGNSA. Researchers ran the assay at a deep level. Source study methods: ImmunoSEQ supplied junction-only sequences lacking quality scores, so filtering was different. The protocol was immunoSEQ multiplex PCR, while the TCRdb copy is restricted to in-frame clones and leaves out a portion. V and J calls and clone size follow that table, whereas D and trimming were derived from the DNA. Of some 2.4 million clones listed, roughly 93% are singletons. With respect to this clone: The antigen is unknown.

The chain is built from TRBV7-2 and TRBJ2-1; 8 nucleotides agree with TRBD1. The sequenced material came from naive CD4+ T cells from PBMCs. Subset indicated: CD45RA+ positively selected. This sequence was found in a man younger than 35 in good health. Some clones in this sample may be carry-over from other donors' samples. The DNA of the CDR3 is TGTGCCAGCACCATCTTAGACAGGGGATCATACAATGAGCAGTTCTTC. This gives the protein CASTILDRGSYNEQFF.